The T cell receptor (beta chain) described here comes from a study of T-cell reconstitution after alpha-beta-depleted transplantation in children. CDR1 LNHDA and CDR2 SQIVND come from the germline V gene (reference sequence). V lost 1 base and J lost 4, with 8 bases in between. The length of the CDR3 is 14 residues. This clonotype was seen a few times. Unique molecular identifiers were used in preparing the TCRbeta library. TCRdb analysed the PCR reads with MiXCR anew, one entry per CDR3 protein. The data contain some 640,000 distinct CDR3 sequences, roughly 17% of them singletons. The receptor was isolated from a human donor who donated a stem cell graft to a child with acute myeloid leukemia. The source was PBMCs from the stem cell graft donor, collected from the stem cell graft. The chain combines TRBV19 with TRBJ2-1, with no clear D. The CDR3 nucleotides read TGTGCCAGTAGTATAGTAGTCGCATACAATGAGCAGTTCTTC. Its protein product is CASSIVVAYNEQFF. The full variable domain, rest sourced from reference TRBV19 and TRBJ2-1, is DGGITQSPKYLFRKEGQNVTLSCEQNLNHDAMYWYRQDPGQGLRLIYYSQIVNDFQKGDIAEGYSVSREKKESFPLTVTSAQKNPTAFYLCASSIVVAYNEQFFGPGTRLTVL.